These T cell receptor beta chains were read from a single sample in a study of cytomegalovirus exposure and HLA in healthy donors. Profiling relied on immunoSEQ multiplex PCR, and the TCRdb table lists in-frame clones only, not all of them. The data hold about 220,000 clones, with almost 80% observed a single time. Sample: PBMCs. These receptors were obtained from a male donor in good health and CMV-seronegative. Both conserved end residues are part of each CDR3. Rows give clone size only sometimes, using once, few, many, or a class for an expanded clone.

v_call	j_call	clone_size	cdr3_aa
TRBV2	TRBJ1-1	NA	CASSEGPPTEAFF
TRBV27	TRBJ2-1	NA	CASSFGTSGWGEQFF
TRBV6-1	TRBJ1-4	NA	CASNGRLATNEKLFF
TRBV30	TRBJ2-5	NA	CAWSVEPGLAYF
TRBV4-3	TRBJ1-2	few	CASSQDKDSWYGYTF
TRBV19	TRBJ1-1	NA	CASSLWRGRGNTEAFF
TRBV7-2	TRBJ2-7	NA	CASSLVGDWETSYEQYF
TRBV7-3	TRBJ2-5	NA	CASSRTSGILGETQYF
TRBV13	TRBJ2-1	NA	CASSLLGSPEQFF
TRBV18	TRBJ2-1	NA	CASSAKTGLGANEQFF
TRBV29-1	TRBJ2-7	NA	CSGQGNAYEQYF
TRBV29-1	TRBJ2-3	NA	CSVEGTSGGLTDTQYF
TRBV5-1	TRBJ2-3	NA	CASSLTGVPLDTQYF
TRBV7-3	TRBJ2-3	NA	CASSLTKRGITDTQYF
TRBV9	TRBJ1-2	few	CASSVDAHSPPYGYTF
TRBV11-2	TRBJ2-7	NA	CASSLGSSELYEQYF
TRBV7-3	TRBJ2-2	NA	CASSLTIAGTSAGELFF
TRBV7-2	TRBJ2-7	NA	CASSVIAGAPYEQYF
TRBV2	TRBJ1-2	NA	CASSGQGLGNYGYTF
TRBV7-9	TRBJ2-3	NA	CASSRRRLAGGMADTQYF
TRBV28	TRBJ1-4	NA	CASSQQGETNEKLFF
TRBV30	TRBJ1-1	few	CAWSEIGNMNTEAFF
TRBV6-1	TRBJ2-7	NA	CASSEALLADSYEQYF
TRBV6-1	TRBJ2-5	NA	CASSEGVAGARETQYF
TRBV6-1	TRBJ1-2	once	CASRGGQGGYTF
TRBV7-3	TRBJ2-5	NA	CASSAGGRQETQYF
TRBV6-1	TRBJ1-2	NA	CASSELSQGALGGYTF
TRBV5-4	TRBJ1-1	many	CASSLGGGVNTEAFF
TRBV13	TRBJ1-1	NA	CASSARSLTPLNTEAFF
TRBV6-5	TRBJ2-1	NA	CASTSDRGSYNEQFF
TRBV5-1	TRBJ2-3	NA	CASSSTGLAGGDTQYF
TRBV6-5	TRBJ1-5	NA	CASSYSGGNQPQHF
TRBV7-9	TRBJ1-2	NA	CASSLGFRQGDGYTF
TRBV5-1	TRBJ2-1	few	CASSYVLAGSYNEQFF
TRBV30	TRBJ2-2	NA	CAYGGGRGTGELFF
TRBV4-3	TRBJ2-1	NA	CASSQEFTSGLSYNEQFF
TRBV7-2	TRBJ2-7	NA	CATRLAGGPYEQYF
TRBV27	TRBJ2-3	NA	CASRGLAGRDTQYF
TRBV2	TRBJ1-5	once	CASSEAEAASQPQHF
TRBV7-7	TRBJ2-5	NA	CASSLNWQETQYF
TRBV9	TRBJ1-4	NA	CASSDEGRFNEKLFF
TRBV15	TRBJ1-1	NA	CATSRDRGRDEAFF
TRBV5-5	TRBJ2-7	NA	CASSLIQGPPYEQYF
TRBV5-1	TRBJ1-6	once	CASSPDSNSPLHF
TRBV7-2	TRBJ2-1	NA	CASSWGAGDHEQFF
TRBV4-3	TRBJ1-5	NA	CASSQSGTGKNQPQHF
TRBV7-9	TRBJ1-1	NA	CASSFERGGAFF
TRBV7-2	TRBJ1-5	NA	CASTQDRNQPQHF
TRBV29-1	TRBJ1-1	NA	CSVYPGRGNTEAFF
TRBV5-4	TRBJ2-7	NA	CASSLDRAAYEQYF
TRBV4-3	TRBJ2-1	few	CASSQDGPEGQPSNEQFF
TRBV10-3	TRBJ1-4	NA	CAISAGQGGSEKLFF
TRBV6-5	TRBJ2-1	NA	CASSYEAGGAYNEQFF
TRBV6-5	TRBJ1-6	NA	CASSQGLNSPLHF
TRBV4-1	TRBJ2-7	NA	CASSQGTASYEQYF
TRBV28	TRBJ1-1	NA	CASSLWQGTEAFF
TRBV4-3	TRBJ2-7	few	CASSQRTGTYEQYF